The TCR beta chain under discussion was sequenced for a study of early T cells in non-severe SARS-CoV-2 infection. The table lists this clonotype with a few counts. CDR1 SNHLY and CDR2 FYNNEI come from the germline V gene. With 4 bases removed from V and 3 bases from J, the gap between germline ends came to 11 bases. CDR3 length equals 14 residues. Using its own MiXCR run on the 5' RACE reads, TCRdb lists one record per CDR3 protein. Of about 130,000 distinct CDR3 sequences in the sample, approximately 15% were seen once. Specimen: whole blood. V gene TRBV2 combines with J gene TRBJ2-3; D gene ambiguous. This TCR came from an adult who was a healthcare worker with PCR-confirmed SARS-CoV-2 infection or an uninfected control (not recorded which). The CDR3 DNA follows: TGTGCCAGCAGTGTTCGGAAAGGGACAGATACGCAGTATTTT. Translation: CASSVRKGTDTQYF.